This TCR beta chain stems from a study of blood T cell repertoires in COVID-19. The wider study: Some COVID-19 samples were acute and others convalescent; all came from the United States, Italy and Spain.

Libraries were prepared by immunoSEQ multiplex PCR; TCRdb keeps only in-frame clonotypes and omits some of them. The sample lists approximately 210,000 clones, about 89% occurring once. Ages ranged from about 18 to 100 years, with residence in around 24 US areas. Cohort placement rested on clinical history that participants reported themselves. Two negative PCRs, clearance, or symptom resolution had been documented for recovered Cohort 3 donors. The CDR3 loop spans 17 amino acids. Germline values: CDR1 SNHLY, CDR2 FYNNEI. V gave up 8 bases and J gave up 0 bases; unmatched junction bases: 12. The sequence was collected from a woman between 18 and 30 years old who had recovered from COVID-19. Material: PBMCs or T cells enriched from blood (not recorded which). This chain joins TRBV2 and TRBJ1-3, with 8 bases that match TRBD1. The CDR3 DNA reads as TGTGCCAGCGGACAGGGCTACACTCACAGCTCTGGAAACACCATATATTTT. Encoded protein: CASGQGYTHSSGNTIYF.